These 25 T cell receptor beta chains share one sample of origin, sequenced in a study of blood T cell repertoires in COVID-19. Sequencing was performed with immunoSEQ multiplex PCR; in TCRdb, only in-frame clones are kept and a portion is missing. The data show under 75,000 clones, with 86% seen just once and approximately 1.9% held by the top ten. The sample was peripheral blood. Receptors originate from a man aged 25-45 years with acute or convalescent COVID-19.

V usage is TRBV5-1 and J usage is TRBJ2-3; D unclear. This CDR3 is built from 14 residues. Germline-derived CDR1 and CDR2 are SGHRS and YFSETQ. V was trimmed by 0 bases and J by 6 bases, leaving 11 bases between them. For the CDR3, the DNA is TGCGCCAGCAGCTTGGACAGTTTTGGTGATACGCAGTATTTT. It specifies CASSLDSFGDTQYF.

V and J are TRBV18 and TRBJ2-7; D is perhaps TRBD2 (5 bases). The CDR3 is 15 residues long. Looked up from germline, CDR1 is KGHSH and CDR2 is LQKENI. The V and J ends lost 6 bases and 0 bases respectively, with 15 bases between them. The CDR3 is CASSPMDLSSYEQYF. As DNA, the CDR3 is TGTGCCAGCTCCCCGATGGACTTAAGCTCCTACGAGCAGTACTTC.

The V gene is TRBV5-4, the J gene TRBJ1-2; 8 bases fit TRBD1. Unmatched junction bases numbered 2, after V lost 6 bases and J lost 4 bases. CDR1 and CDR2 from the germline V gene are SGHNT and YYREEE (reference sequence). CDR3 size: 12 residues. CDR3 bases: TGTGCCAGCAATGACAGGGGCTATGGCTACACCTTC. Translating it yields CASNDRGYGYTF.

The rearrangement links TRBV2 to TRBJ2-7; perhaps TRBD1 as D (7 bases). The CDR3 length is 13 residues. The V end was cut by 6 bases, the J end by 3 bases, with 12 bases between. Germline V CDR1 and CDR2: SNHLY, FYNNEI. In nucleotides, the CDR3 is TGTGCCAGCAGGGAGGGACAGATCTACGAGCAGTACTTC. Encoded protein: CASREGQIYEQYF. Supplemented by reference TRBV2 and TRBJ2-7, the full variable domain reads EPEVTQTPSHQVTQMGQEVILRCVPISNHLYFYWYRQILGQKVEFLVSFYNNEISEKSEIFDDQFSVERPDGSNFTLKIRSTKLEDSAMYFCASREGQIYEQYFGPGTRLTVT.

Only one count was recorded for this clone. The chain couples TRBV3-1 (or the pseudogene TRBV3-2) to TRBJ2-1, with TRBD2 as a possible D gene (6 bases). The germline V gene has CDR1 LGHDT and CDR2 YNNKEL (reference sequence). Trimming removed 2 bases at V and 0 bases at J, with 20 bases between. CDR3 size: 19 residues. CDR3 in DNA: TGTGCCAGCAGCCAAATGGGGCTAGCGCTTCTGGCCTCCTACAATGAGCAGTTCTTC. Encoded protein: CASSQMGLALLASYNEQFF.

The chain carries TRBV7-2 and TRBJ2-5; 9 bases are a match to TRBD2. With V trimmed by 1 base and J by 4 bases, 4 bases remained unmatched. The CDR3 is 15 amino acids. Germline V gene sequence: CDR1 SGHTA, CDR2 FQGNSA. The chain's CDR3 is CASSLGLAGRETQYF. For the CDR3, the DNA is TGTGCCAGCAGCTTAGGGCTAGCGGGAAGAGAGACCCAGTACTTC.

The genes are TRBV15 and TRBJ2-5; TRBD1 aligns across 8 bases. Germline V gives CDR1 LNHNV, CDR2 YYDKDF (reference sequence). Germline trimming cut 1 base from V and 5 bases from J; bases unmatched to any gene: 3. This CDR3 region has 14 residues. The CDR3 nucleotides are TGTGCCACCAGCAGAGCACAGGGGGACGAGACCCAGTACTTC. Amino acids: CATSRAQGDETQYF.

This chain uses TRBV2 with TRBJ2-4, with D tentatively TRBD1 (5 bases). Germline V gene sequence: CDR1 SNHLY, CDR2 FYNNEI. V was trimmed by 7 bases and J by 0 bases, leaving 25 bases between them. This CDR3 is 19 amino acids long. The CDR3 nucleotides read TGTGCCAGCAACCCCTCCCCTTTCGACAGCCGTATAGCCAAAAACATTCAGTACTTC. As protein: CASNPSPFDSRIAKNIQYF.

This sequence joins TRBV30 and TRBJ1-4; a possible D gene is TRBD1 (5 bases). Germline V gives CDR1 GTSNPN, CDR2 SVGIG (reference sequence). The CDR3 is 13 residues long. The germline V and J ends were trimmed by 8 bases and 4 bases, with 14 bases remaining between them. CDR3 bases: TGTGCCGGGACTCGGGGTGTTAATGAAAAACTGTTTTTT. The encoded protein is CAGTRGVNEKLFF.

The CDR3 region is CASNSGVGYTF. CDR3 nucleotide sequence: TGCGCCAGCAATTCAGGGGTTGGCTACACCTTC. This chain uses TRBV4-1 with TRBJ1-2; D may be TRBD1 (6 bases). Germline CDR1 reads MGHRA; CDR2 reads YSYEKL. V lost 7 bases and J lost 7, with 10 bases in between. The CDR3 runs 11 residues.

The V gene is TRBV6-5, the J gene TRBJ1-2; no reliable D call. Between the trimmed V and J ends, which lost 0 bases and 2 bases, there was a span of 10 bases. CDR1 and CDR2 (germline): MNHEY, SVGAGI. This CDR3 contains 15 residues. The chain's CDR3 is CASSYSRRANYGYTF. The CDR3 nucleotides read TGTGCCAGCAGTTACTCGAGGAGAGCCAACTATGGCTACACCTTC.

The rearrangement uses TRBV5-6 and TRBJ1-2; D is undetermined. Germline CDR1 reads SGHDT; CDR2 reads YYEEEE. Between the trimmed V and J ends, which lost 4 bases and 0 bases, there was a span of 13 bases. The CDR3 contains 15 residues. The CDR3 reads CASSGERRANYGYTF. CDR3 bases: TGTGCCAGCAGCGGGGAGCGGAGGGCTAACTATGGCTACACCTTC.

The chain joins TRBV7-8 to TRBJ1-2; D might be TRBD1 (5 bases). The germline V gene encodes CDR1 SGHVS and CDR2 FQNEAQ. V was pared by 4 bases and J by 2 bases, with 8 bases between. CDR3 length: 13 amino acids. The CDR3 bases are TGTGCCAGCAGCTCAGGGAAGAACTATGGCTACACCTTC. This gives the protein CASSSGKNYGYTF.

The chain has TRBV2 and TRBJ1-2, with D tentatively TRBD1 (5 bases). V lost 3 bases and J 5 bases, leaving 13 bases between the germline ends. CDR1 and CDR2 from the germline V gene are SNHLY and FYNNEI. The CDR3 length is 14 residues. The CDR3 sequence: CASSDGWDSYGYTF. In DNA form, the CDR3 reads TGTGCCAGCAGTGACGGGTGGGACTCTTATGGCTACACCTTC.

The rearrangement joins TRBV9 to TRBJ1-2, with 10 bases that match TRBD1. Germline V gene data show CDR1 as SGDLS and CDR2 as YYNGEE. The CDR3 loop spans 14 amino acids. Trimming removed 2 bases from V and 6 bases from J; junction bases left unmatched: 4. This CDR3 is CASSVGTGEDGYTF. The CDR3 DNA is TGTGCCAGCAGCGTCGGGACAGGGGAGGATGGCTACACCTTC.

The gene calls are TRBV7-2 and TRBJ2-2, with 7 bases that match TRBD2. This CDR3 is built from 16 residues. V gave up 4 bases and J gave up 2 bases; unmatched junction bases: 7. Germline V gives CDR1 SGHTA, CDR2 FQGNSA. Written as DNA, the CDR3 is TGTGCCAGCAGCTCGATGGGCGGGAGTAACACCGGGGAGCTGTTTTTT. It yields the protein CASSSMGGSNTGELFF.

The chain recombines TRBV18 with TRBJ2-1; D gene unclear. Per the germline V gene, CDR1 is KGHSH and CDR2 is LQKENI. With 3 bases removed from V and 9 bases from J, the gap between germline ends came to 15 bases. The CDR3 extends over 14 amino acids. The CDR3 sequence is CASSPINGPLEQFF. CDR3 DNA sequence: TGTGCCAGCTCACCTATAAATGGGCCGCTTGAGCAGTTCTTC.

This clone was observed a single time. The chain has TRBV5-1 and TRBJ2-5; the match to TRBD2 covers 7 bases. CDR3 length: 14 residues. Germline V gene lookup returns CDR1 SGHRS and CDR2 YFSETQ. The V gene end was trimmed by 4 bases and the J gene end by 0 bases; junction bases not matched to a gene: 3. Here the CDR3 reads CASSRGEYQETQYF. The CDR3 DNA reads TGCGCCAGCAGCCGGGGGGAGTACCAAGAGACCCAGTACTTC.

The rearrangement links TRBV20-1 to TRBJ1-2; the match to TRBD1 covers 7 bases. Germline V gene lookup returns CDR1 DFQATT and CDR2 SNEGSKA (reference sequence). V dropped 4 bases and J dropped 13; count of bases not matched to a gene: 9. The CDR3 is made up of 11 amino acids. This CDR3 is CSATPGTAGTF. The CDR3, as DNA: TGCAGTGCTACTCCCGGGACAGCGGGCACCTTC.

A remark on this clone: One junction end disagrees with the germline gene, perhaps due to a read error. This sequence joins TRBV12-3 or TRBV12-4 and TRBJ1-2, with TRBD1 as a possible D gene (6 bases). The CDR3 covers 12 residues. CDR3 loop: CASSLAGAGYTF. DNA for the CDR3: TGTGCCAGCAGTCTAGCGGGGGCTGGCTACACCTTC.

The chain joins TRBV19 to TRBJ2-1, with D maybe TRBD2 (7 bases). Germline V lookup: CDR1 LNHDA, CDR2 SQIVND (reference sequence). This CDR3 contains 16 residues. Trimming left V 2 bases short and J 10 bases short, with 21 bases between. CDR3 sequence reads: CASSINRGASLREQFF. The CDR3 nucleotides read TGTGCCAGTAGTATAAACCGGGGGGCAAGTTTACGGGAGCAGTTCTTC. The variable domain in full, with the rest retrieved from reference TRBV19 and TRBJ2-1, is DGGITQSPKYLFRKEGQNVTLSCEQNLNHDAMYWYRQDPGQGLRLIYYSQIVNDFQKGDIAEGYSVSREKKESFPLTVTSAQKNPTAFYLCASSINRGASLREQFFGPGTRLTVL.

The CDR3 is CASSLVRSSGSEQFF. CDR3 DNA sequence: TGTGCCAGCAGCTTAGTGAGGTCTAGCGGGAGTGAGCAGTTCTTC. The chain combines TRBV7-2 with TRBJ2-1; 10 bases align to TRBD2. J lost 9 bases, V lost 1 base, and 6 bases had no gene match. This CDR3 comprises 15 residues. The germline V gene encodes CDR1 SGHTA and CDR2 FQGNSA.

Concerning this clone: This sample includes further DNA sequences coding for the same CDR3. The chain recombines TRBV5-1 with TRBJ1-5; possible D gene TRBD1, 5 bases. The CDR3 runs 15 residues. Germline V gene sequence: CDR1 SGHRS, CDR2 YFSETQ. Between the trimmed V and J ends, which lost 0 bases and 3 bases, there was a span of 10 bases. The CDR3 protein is CASSLDGQPNQPQHF. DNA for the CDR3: TGCGCCAGCAGCTTGGATGGACAACCCAATCAGCCCCAGCATTTT.

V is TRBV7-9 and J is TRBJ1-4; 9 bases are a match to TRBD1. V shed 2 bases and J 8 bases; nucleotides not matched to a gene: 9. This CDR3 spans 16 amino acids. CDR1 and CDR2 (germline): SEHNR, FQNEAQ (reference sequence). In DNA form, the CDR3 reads TGTGCCAGCAGCTTACCCCCGGGACAGGGTGACGAAAAACTGTTTTTT. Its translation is CASSLPPGQGDEKLFF.

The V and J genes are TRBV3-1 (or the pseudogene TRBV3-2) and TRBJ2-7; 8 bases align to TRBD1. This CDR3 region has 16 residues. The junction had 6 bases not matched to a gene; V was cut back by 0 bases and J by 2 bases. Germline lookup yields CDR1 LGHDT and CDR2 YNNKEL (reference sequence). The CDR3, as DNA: TGTGCCAGCAGCCAAGATCCAGGGACAGGCGCCTACGAGCAGTACTTC. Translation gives CASSQDPGTGAYEQYF.